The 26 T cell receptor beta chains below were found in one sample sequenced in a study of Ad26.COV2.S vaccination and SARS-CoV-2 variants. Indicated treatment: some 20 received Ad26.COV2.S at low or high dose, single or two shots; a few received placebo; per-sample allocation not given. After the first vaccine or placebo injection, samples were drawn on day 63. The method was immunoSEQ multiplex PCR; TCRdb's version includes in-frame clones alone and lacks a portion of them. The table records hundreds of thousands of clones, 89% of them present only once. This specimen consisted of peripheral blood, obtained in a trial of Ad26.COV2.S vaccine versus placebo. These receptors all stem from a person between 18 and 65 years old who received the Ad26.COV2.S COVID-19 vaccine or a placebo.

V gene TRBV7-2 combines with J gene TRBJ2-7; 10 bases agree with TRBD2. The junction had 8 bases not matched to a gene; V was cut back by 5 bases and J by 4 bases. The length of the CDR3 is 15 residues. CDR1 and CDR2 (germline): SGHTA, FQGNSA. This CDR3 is CASSPRASGGYEQYF. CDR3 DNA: TGTGCCAGCAGCCCCAGGGCTAGCGGGGGTTACGAGCAGTACTTC.

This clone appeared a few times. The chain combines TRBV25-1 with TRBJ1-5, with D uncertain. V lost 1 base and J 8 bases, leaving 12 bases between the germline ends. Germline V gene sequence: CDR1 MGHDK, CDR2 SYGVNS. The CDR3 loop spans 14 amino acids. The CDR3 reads CASSESNEVEPQHF. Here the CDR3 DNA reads TGTGCCAGCAGTGAATCGAACGAAGTGGAGCCCCAGCATTTT. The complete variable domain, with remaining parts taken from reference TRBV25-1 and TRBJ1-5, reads EADIYQTPRYLVIGTGKKITLECSQTMGHDKMYWYQQDPGMELHLIHYSYGVNSTEKGDLSSESTVSRIRTEHFPLTLESARPSHTSQYLCASSESNEVEPQHFGDGTRLSIL.

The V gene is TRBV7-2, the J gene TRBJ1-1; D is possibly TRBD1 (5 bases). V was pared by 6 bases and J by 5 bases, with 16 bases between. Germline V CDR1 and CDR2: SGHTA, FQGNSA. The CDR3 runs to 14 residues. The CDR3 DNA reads TGTGCCAGCAGTTCCGGGGCCTTGGGGACTGAAGCTTTCTTT. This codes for CASSSGALGTEAFF.

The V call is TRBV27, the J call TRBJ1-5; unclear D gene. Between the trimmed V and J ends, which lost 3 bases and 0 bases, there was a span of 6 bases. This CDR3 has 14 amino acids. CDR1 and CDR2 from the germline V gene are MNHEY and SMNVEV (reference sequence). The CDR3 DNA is TGTGCCAGCAGTTTTAGCTATAGCAATCAGCCCCAGCATTTT. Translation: CASSFSYSNQPQHF.

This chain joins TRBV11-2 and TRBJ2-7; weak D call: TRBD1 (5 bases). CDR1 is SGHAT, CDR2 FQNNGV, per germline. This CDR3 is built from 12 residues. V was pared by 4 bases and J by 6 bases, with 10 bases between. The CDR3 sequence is CASSSSGREQYF. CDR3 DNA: TGTGCCAGCAGCTCCTCAGGGCGCGAGCAGTACTTC. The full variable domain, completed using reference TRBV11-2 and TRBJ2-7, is EAGVAQSPRYKIIEKRQSVAFWCNPISGHATLYWYQQILGQGPKLLIQFQNNGVVDDSQLPKDRFSAERLKGVDSTLKIQPAKLEDSAVYLCASSSSGREQYFGPGTRLTVT.

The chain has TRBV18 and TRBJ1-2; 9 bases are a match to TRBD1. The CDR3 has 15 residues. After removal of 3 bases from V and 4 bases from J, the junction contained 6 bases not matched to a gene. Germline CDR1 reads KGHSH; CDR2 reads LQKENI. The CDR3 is CASSPGQGESYGYTF. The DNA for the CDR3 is TGTGCCAGCTCACCGGGACAGGGTGAGTCCTATGGCTACACCTTC. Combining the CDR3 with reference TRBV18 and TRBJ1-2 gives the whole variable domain NAGVMQNPRHLVRRRGQEARLRCSPMKGHSHVYWYRQLPEEGLKFMVYLQKENIIDESGMPKERFSAEFPKEGPSILRIQQVVRGDSAAYFCASSPGQGESYGYTFGSGTRLTVV.

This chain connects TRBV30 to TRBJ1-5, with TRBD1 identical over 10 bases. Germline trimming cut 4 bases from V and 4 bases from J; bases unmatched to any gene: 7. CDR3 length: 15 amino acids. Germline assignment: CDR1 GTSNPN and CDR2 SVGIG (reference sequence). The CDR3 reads CAWTEGGQGNQPQHF. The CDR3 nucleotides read TGTGCCTGGACCGAAGGGGGACAGGGGAATCAGCCCCAGCATTTT.

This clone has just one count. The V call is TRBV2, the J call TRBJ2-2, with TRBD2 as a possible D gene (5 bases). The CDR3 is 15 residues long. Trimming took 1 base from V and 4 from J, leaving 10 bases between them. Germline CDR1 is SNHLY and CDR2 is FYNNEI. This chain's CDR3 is CASSEDGKGTGELFF. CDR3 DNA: TGTGCCAGCAGTGAAGACGGGAAAGGCACCGGGGAGCTGTTTTTT.

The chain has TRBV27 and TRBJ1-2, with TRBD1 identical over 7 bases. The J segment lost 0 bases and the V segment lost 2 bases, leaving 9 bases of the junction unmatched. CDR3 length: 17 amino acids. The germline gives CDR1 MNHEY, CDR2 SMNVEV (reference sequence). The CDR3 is CASSLKGQKLANYGYTF. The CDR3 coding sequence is TGTGCCAGCAGTTTAAAGGGACAGAAGTTAGCTAACTATGGCTACACCTTC.

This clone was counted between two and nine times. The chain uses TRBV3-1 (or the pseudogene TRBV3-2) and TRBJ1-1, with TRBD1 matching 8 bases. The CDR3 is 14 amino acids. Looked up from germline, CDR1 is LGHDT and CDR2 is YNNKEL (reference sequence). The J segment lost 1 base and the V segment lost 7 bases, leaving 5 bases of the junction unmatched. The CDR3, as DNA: TGTGCCAGCAAAAGGACAGGGAGGAACACTGAAGCTTTCTTT. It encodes CASKRTGRNTEAFF.

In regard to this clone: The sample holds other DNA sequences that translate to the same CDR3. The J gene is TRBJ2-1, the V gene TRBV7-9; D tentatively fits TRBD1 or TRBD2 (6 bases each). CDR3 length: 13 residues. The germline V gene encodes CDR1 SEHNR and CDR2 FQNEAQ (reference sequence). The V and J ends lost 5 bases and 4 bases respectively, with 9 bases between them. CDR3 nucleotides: TGTGCCAGCAGCGGAGGGGGATACAATGAGCAGTTCTTC. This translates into CASSGGGYNEQFF.

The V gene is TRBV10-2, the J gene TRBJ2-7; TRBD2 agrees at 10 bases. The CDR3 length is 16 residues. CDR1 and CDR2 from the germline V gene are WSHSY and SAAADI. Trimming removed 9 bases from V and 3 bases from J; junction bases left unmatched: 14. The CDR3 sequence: CASLSNGLAEIYEQYF. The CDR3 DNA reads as TGCGCCAGTTTATCCAACGGACTAGCGGAGATCTACGAGCAGTACTTC.

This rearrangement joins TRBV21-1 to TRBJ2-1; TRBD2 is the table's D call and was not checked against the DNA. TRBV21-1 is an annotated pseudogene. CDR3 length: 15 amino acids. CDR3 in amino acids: CASRWTSGAHNEQFF. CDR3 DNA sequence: TGTGCCAGCAGATGGACTAGCGGGGCTCACAATGAGCAGTTCTTC.

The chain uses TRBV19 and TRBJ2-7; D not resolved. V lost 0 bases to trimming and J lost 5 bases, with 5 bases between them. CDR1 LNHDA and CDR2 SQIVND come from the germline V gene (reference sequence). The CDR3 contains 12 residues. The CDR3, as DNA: TGTGCCAGTAGTATAGATCCGGACGAGCAGTACTTC. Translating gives CASSIDPDEQYF.

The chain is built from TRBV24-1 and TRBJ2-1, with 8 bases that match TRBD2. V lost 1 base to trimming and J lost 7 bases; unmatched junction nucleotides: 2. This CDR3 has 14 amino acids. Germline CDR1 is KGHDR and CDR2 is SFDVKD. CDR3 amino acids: CATSDLTGGNEQFF. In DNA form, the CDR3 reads TGTGCCACCAGTGATTTAACGGGAGGGAATGAGCAGTTCTTC.

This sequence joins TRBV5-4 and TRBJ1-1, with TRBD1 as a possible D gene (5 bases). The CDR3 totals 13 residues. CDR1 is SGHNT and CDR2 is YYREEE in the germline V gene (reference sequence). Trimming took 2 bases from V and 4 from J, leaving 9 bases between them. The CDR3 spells CASSFGRGTEAFF. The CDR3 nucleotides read TGTGCCAGCAGCTTTGGAAGGGGCACTGAAGCTTTCTTT. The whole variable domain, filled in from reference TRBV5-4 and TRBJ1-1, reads ETGVTQSPTHLIKTRGQQVTLRCSSQSGHNTVSWYQQALGQGPQFIFQYYREEENGRGNFPPRFSGLQFPNYSSELNVNALELDDSALYLCASSFGRGTEAFFGQGTRLTVV.

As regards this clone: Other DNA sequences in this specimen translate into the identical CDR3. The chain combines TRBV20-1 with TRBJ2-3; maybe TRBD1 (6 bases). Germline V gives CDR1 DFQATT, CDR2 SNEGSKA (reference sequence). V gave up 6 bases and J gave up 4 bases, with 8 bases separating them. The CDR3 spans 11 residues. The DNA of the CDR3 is TGCAGTGCCCCAGGGGCAGATACGCAGTATTTT. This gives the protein CSAPGADTQYF.

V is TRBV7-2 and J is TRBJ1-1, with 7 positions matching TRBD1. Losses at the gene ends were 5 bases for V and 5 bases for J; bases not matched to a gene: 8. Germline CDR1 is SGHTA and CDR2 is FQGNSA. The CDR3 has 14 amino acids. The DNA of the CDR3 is TGTGCCAGCAGCCCAGGGGGGGGAATTACTGAAGCTTTCTTT. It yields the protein CASSPGGGITEAFF.

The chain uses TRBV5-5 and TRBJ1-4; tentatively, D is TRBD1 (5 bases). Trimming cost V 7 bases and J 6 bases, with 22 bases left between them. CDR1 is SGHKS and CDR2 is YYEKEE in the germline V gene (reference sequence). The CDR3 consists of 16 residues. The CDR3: CASRKRGGTLHEKLFF. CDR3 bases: TGTGCCAGCCGCAAGAGGGGCGGGACGTTGCATGAAAAACTGTTTTTT.

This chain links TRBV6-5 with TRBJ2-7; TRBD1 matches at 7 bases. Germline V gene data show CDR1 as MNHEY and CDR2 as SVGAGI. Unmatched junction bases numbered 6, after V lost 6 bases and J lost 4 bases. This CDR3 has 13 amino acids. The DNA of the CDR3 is TGTGCCAGCAGCCCGCACAGGGGTTACGAGCAGTACTTC. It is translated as CASSPHRGYEQYF.

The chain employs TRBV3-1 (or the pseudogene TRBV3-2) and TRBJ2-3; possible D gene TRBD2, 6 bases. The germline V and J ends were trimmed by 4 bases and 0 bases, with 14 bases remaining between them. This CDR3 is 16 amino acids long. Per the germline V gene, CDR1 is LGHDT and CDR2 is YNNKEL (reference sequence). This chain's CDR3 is CASSLGLRGSTDTQYF. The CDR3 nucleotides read TGTGCCAGCAGCCTTGGGCTGCGGGGCAGCACAGATACGCAGTATTTT.

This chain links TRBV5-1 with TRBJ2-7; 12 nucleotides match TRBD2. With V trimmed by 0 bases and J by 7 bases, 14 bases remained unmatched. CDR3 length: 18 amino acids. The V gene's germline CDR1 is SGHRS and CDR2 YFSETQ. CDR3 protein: CASSLDGFLAGGTREQYF. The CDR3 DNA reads TGCGCCAGCAGCTTGGATGGGTTTCTAGCGGGGGGGACTCGTGAGCAGTACTTC.

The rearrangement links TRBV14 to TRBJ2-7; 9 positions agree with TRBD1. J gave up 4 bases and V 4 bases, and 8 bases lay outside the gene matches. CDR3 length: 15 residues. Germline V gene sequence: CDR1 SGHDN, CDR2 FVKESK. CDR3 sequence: CASSLVTGGKYEQYF. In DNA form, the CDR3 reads TGTGCCAGCAGCCTAGTTACAGGGGGCAAGTACGAGCAGTACTTC.

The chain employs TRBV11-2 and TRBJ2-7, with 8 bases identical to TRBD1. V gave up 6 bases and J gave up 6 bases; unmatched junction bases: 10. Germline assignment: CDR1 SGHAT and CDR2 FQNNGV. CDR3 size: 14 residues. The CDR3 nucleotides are TGTGCCAGCAGGCTACTGGGACAGGCACTCGAGCAGTACTTC. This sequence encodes CASRLLGQALEQYF.

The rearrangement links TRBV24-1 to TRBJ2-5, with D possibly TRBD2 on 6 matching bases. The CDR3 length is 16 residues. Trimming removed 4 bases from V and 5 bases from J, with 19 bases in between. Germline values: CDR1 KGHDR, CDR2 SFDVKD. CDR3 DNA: TGTGCCACCAGTGACTATAGACTAGTGCCACGGGAGACCCAGTACTTC. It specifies CATSDYRLVPRETQYF.

The CDR3 reads CASSVASQGNYGYTF. The CDR3, as DNA: TGTGCCAGTAGTGTCGCTTCACAGGGGAACTATGGCTACACCTTC. V and J are TRBV19 and TRBJ1-2; TRBD1 matches at 7 bases. This CDR3 comprises 15 residues. J lost 2 bases, V lost 5 bases, and 8 bases had no gene match. The germline V gene has CDR1 LNHDA and CDR2 SQIVND (reference sequence).